The table lists the clone carrying this T cell receptor beta chain with a count of one. As yet, its antigen is unknown. Noted treatment: roughly ten-day PBMC culture with coronavirus spike peptide pools or control peptides (ViraFEST assay). IL-2 at about 10 IU/ml and peptide pools at about 9.5 ug/ml were added to PBMCs cultured at 1.5 million to 2 million per well. Sequenced with the Oncomine TCR Beta short-read assay was DNA taken from cultured CD4+ T cells. TCRdb recomputed calls from the PCR reads with MiXCR, one row per CDR3 protein. The data contain over 4,500 distinct CDR3 sequences, 25% of them singletons. These data originate in a study of vaccination and CD4 T cells after COVID-19. Findings and limits, study-wide: From a median of roughly 21 to 40, SARS-CoV-2-reactive clonotypes increased, though not significantly.

The V end was cut by 5 bases, the J end by 1 base, with 11 bases between. Germline assignment: CDR1 SGHAT and CDR2 FQNNGV. This CDR3 is 14 amino acids long. The origin of this receptor is a human donor who had recovered from COVID-19. The sample was CD4+ T cells from blood, cultured in vitro, taken after SARS-CoV-2 vaccination. The V and J genes are TRBV11-2 and TRBJ2-5; tentative D call: TRBD2 (5 bases). CDR3 nucleotides: TGTGCCAGCAGCCCCAGAACTAGCCAAGAGACCCAGTACTTC. Its protein product is CASSPRTSQETQYF.